This T cell receptor (beta chain) is drawn from a study of CD8 T cells in Susac syndrome. Across the study: When their blood was taken, the Susac syndrome patients had either not yet had any therapy, were taking corticosteroids, or were taking intravenous immunoglobulin alone. Overall study results and limits: About 16 Susac-specific public clones were found in total CD8+ repertoires and four or five in CD8+ TEMRA repertoires.

V lost 3 bases to trimming and J lost 10 bases, with 13 bases between them. The CDR3 consists of 14 residues. Germline assignment: CDR1 LGHNA and CDR2 YSLEER. With random hexamers, 0.5 to 1 ug RNA was reverse transcribed. One entry per CDR3 protein results from TCRdb running MiXCR on the immunoSEQ multiplex PCR reads. The table lists 70,000 to 100,000 distinct CDR3 sequences, 95% to 97% of them singletons. Comment on this clonotype: Its antigen is unidentified.

The TCR originated in a human donor with Susac syndrome. V and J are TRBV4-3 and TRBJ1-6; no definite D call. The sample taken for sequencing was CD8+ T cells from PBMCs. CDR3 nucleotide sequence: TGCGCCAGCAGCCAGAACCGGCGGGAATCACCCCTCCACTTT. It yields the protein CASSQNRRESPLHF.